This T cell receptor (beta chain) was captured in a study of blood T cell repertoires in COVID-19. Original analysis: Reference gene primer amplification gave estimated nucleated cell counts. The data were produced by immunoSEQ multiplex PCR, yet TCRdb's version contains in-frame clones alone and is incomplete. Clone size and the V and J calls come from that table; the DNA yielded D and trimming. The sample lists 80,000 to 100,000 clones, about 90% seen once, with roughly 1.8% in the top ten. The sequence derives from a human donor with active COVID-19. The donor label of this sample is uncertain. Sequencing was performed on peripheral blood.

The DNA of the CDR3 is TGTGCCAGCAGCTTTCTTGGGACTAGCGGGGGGGCCGGGTACAATGAGCAGTTCTTC. As protein: CASSFLGTSGGAGYNEQFF. The chain recombines TRBV5-8 with TRBJ2-1; the match to TRBD2 covers 16 bases. With 2 bases clipped from V and 4 bases from J, the junction kept 9 bases outside the gene matches. Germline values: CDR1 SGHTS, CDR2 YDEGEE. The CDR3 runs to 19 residues. The full variable domain, in which reference TRBV5-8 and TRBJ2-1 provide the parts outside the CDR3, is EAGVTQSPTHLIKTRGQQATLRCSPISGHTSVYWYQQALGLGLQFLLWYDEGEERNRGNFPPRFSGRQFPNYSSELNVNALELEDSALYLCASSFLGTSGGAGYNEQFFGPGTRLTVL.